This T cell receptor (beta chain) appears in the sequencing data of a study of memory CD4+ T cells and cytomegalovirus serostatus. Study context: This sample comes from healthy Belgian adults, roughly 9 CMV seropositive, about 25 seronegative.

The sort gate was single viable CD3+CD4+CD8-CD45RO+ cells for memory CD4+ T cells. This CDR3 has 16 amino acids. Germline CDR1 is SGHTA and CDR2 is FQGNSA. V was clipped by 5 bases and J by 4 bases; unmatched bases: 8. In the original analysis: After removing out-of-frame reads, over 2 million distinct TCRbeta sequences remained. Using immunoSEQ multiplex PCR, the repertoire was profiled, and TCRdb retains in-frame clones only, with some absent. V and J calls and clone size are given by that table; D and trimming were obtained from the DNA. This table holds approximately 51,000 clones, roughly 80% found once.

Source material: memory CD4+ T cells from blood. The chain employs TRBV7-2 and TRBJ2-1; 10 bases agree with TRBD2. The source is an adult in good health and CMV-seropositive. The CDR3 coding sequence is TGTGCCAGCAGCACCCAAAGCGGGGGGGCGTACAATGAGCAGTTCTTC. Amino acids: CASSTQSGGAYNEQFF.